This T cell receptor (beta chain) comes out of a study of T cell responses to AZD1222 COVID-19 vaccine. Profiled with immunoSEQ multiplex PCR; TCRdb holds only in-frame clones, not every one. The table has about 120,000 clones, more than 70% seen once; the top ten hold approximately 5.4%. Germline-derived CDR1 and CDR2 are SGHRS and YFSETQ. V lost 4 bases and J lost 0, with 17 bases in between. The CDR3 has 17 amino acids. The clonotype originates from an adult in good health. V usage is TRBV5-1 and J usage is TRBJ1-3; D perhaps matches TRBD1 (6 bases). The sample consisted of peripheral blood, taken on day 0 of AZD1222 vaccination. The CDR3 sequence: CASSTQGPDRSGNTIYF. In DNA, the CDR3 is TGCGCCAGCAGCACCCAGGGGCCTGACCGCTCTGGAAACACCATATATTTT.